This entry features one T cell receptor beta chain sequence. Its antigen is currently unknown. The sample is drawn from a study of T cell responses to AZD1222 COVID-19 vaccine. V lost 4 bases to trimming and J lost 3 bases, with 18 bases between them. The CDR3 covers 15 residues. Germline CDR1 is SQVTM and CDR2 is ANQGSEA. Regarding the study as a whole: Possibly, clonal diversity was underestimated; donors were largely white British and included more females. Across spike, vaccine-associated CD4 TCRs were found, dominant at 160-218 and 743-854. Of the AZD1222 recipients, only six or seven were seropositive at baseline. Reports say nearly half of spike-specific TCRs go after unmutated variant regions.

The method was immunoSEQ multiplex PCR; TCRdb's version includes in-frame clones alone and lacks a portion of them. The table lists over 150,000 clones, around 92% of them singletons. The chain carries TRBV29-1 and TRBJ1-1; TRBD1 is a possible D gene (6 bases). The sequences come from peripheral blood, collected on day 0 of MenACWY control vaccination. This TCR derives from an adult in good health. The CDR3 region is CSVVGKGRGYTEAFF. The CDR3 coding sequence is TGCAGCGTTGTGGGGAAAGGGAGGGGGTACACTGAAGCTTTCTTT.